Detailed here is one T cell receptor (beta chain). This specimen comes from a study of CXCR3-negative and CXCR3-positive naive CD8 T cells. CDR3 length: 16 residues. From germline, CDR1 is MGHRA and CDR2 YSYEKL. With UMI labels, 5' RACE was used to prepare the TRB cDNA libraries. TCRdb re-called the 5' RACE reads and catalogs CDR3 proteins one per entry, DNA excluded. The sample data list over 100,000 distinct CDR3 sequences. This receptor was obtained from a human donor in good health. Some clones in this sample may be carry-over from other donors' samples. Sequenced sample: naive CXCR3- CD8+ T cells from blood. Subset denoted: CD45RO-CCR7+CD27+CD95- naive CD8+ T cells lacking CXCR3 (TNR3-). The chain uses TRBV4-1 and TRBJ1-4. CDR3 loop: CASSQALGGINEKLFF.